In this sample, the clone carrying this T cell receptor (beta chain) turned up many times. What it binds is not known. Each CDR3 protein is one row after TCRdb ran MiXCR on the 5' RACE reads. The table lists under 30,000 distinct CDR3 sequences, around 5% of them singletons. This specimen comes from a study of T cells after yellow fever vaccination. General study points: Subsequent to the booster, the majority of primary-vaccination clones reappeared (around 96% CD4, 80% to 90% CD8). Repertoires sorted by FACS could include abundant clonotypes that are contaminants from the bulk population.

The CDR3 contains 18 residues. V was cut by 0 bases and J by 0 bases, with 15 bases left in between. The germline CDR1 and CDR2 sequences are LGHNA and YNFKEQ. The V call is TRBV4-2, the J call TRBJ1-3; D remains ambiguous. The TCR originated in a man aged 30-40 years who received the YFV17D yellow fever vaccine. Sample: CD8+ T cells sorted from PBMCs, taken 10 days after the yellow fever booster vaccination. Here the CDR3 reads CASSQDLLPTLSGNTIYF. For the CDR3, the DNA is TGTGCCAGCAGCCAAGATCTTCTACCAACCCTCTCTGGAAACACCATATATTTT.